What follows is one TCR beta chain and its context. Antigen unknown. Sort purity for all populations was recorded as exceeding 98%. Every isolated RNA sample was fully reverse transcribed, so sequencing captured expressed TCRB transcripts. The table came from immunoSEQ multiplex PCR; TCRdb's copy has only in-frame clones and leaves some out. The data hold approximately 120,000 clones, with 30% to 40% observed a single time. The source of the sample is a study of beta chain features in type 1 diabetes. Study observations and caveats: Junctions at VDJ sites from type 1 diabetes patients had fewer insertions and more deletions.

Losses at the gene ends were 8 bases for V and 5 bases for J; bases not matched to a gene: 6. The CDR3 is 13 residues long. The germline V gene has CDR1 MDHEN and CDR2 SYDVKM. The sequenced sample was stem cell memory CD4+ T cells from blood. The J gene is TRBJ1-1, the V gene TRBV28, with 9 bases identical to TRBD1. This receptor was taken from a woman between 18 and 29 years old in good health. The CDR3 nucleotides read TGTGCCAGCGACAGGGGGTTGGAGACTGAAGCTTTCTTT. Translating it yields CASDRGLETEAFF.